The clone carrying this T cell receptor beta chain was counted a single time. In the authors' methods: Nucleated cell counts were estimated from reference gene primer amplification. Produced via immunoSEQ multiplex PCR; TCRdb's table is partial and in-frame only. From that table come the V and J calls and clone size; the DNA was used to work out D and trimming. Here the sample spans some 83,000 clones, 70% to 90% being singletons. This sample is part of a study of blood T cell repertoires in COVID-19. Study summary: Specimens from acute and convalescent COVID-19 originated in the United States, Italy and Spain. Sample material is recorded as cDNA or gDNA derived from T cells, B-cell-depleted T cells, or PBMCs.

Per germline, CDR1 SGHRS and CDR2 YFSETQ. The CDR3 consists of 15 residues. V lost 4 bases to trimming and J lost 4 bases; unmatched junction nucleotides: 5. The receptor was derived from an elderly man with active or convalescent COVID-19. This rearrangement joins TRBV5-1 to TRBJ1-2; 12 bases fit TRBD1. The source material was peripheral blood. CDR3 protein: CASSPGTGGFYGYTF. In DNA, the CDR3 is TGCGCCAGCAGCCCCGGGACAGGGGGCTTCTATGGCTACACCTTC.